The TCR beta chain described here comes from a study of regulatory T cells in long-lasting Graves disease. This CDR3 is built from 15 residues. Deletions cut 0 bases from V and 5 bases from J, with 13 bases between. Looked up from germline, CDR1 is SGHTA and CDR2 is FQGTGA. Time point of the sample: newly diagnosed GD, antithyroid drugs for less than 3 months. From RNA extracted from PBMCs, the TCR library was made. In this sample, this clonotype turned up many times. Library construction for TCR beta used iRepertoire HTBI primers and Arm-PCR of CDR3 regions. TCRdb re-derived calls from the multiplex PCR reads in MiXCR, one entry per CDR3 protein. The sample has hundreds of thousands of distinct CDR3 sequences; around 13% are singletons. This sample was also put to use in a study of T cells in Graves' hyperthyroidism and ophthalmopathy. That source notes: Those patients with uncontrolled infection, other autoimmune disease, pregnancy or lactation were excluded. Diagnoses were made from clinical symptoms, serum measures (thyroxine and TRAb), thyroid ultrasound and orbital computed tomography. The TCR CDR3 first-round RT-PCR relied on the HTBI primer set. By a 13 V-J model, ophthalmopathy was set apart from stable hyperthyroidism.

The source is a woman aged 30 to 39 with Graves disease. Here the sequenced sample was peripheral blood mononuclear cells (PBMCs), taken at new diagnosis, from a patient treated with antithyroid drugs. The rearrangement joins TRBV7-3 to TRBJ1-1; a possible D gene is TRBD1 (5 bases). The CDR3 coding sequence is TGTGCCAGCAGCTTAACGGGGGGAGCCGCAACTGAAGCTTTCTTT. This translates into CASSLTGGAATEAFF.